A selection of T cell receptor beta chains follows, all from one sample in a study of T cell repertoires in cytomegalovirus infection. TCRdb independently ran MiXCR on the reads; one entry per CDR3 protein. The sample shows under 450,000 distinct CDR3 sequences, just under 35% of them seen only once. These receptors have no identified antigens. The sample in question was cultured PBMCs, obtained from culture after CMV antigen stimulation. The receptor set was obtained from a human donor in good health (CMV status not recorded). Some clones in this sample may be carry-over from other donors' samples. CDR3s include the opening cysteine and the closing phenylalanine or tryptophan. D genes are given only for firm matches. Where a row states a size, it is once, few, many or the class of an expanded clone; other rows omit it.

J gene	clone size	V gene	D gene	CDR3 protein	CDR3 DNA
TRBJ2-7	few	TRBV28	TRBD1	CASSPGTGGRYEQYF	TGTGCCAGCAGCCCCGGGACAGGGGGACGCTACGAGCAGTACTTC
TRBJ1-4	.	TRBV28	.	CASSFGANEKLFF	TGTGCCAGCAGTTTCGGGGCTAATGAAAAACTGTTTTTT
TRBJ1-5	many	TRBV30	.	CAWTDNSNQPQHF	TGTGCCTGGACGGACAATAGCAATCAGCCCCAGCATTTT
TRBJ2-1	.	TRBV20-1	.	CSARVSPVEQFF	TGCAGTGCTAGAGTCTCCCCGGTTGAGCAGTTCTTC
TRBJ2-7	.	TRBV4-3	TRBD2	CASSPSGPPYEQYF	TGCGCCAGCAGCCCTAGCGGGCCCCCCTACGAGCAGTACTTC
TRBJ2-3	many	TRBV6-2/TRBV6-3	.	CASSQGETDTQYF	TGTGCCAGCAGTCAGGGTGAAACAGATACGCAGTATTTT
TRBJ2-3	many	TRBV4-2	.	CASSQVWGSSTDTQYF	TGTGCCAGCAGCCAAGTCTGGGGCAGTAGCACAGATACGCAGTATTTT
TRBJ2-3	many	TRBV7-8	.	CASSTDGVSTDTQYF	TGTGCCAGCAGCACAGACGGGGTTAGCACAGATACGCAGTATTTT
TRBJ2-2	few	TRBV9	.	CASSVDEARPNTGELFF	TGTGCCAGCAGCGTAGATGAGGCACGGCCTAACACCGGGGAGCTGTTTTTT
TRBJ2-5	medium-sized	TRBV7-2	.	CASSLGRDASWQETQYF	TGTGCCAGCAGCTTAGGTCGGGACGCGTCCTGGCAAGAGACCCAGTACTTC
TRBJ2-3	.	TRBV5-4	TRBD2	CASSGGDRYDTQYF	TGTGCCAGCAGCGGGGGGGACCGGTATGATACGCAGTATTTT
TRBJ1-1	few	TRBV28	.	CASGGDKGVRTEAFF	TGTGCCAGCGGTGGGGACAAGGGAGTCCGCACTGAAGCTTTCTTT
TRBJ2-3	.	TRBV24-1	.	CATSDPTTYTQYF	TGTGCCACCAGTGATCCAACTACTTATACGCAGTATTTT
TRBJ1-2	.	TRBV10-3	.	CAISGQDYGYTF	TGTGCCATCAGTGGACAGGACTATGGCTACACCTTC
TRBJ1-2	.	TRBV11-2	TRBD1	CASSSVGTGYSYTF	TGTGCCAGCAGCTCCGTCGGGACAGGGTACAGCTACACCTTC
TRBJ1-2	many	TRBV6-2/TRBV6-3	.	CASSYLDRNVGYTF	TGTGCCAGCAGTTACCTCGACAGGAATGTCGGCTACACCTTC
TRBJ2-3	.	TRBV20-1	.	CSAIQAGDTQYF	TGCAGTGCTATCCAAGCTGGAGATACGCAGTATTTT
TRBJ2-5	many	TRBV7-2	.	CASSFVTGSETQYF	TGTGCCAGCAGCTTCGTAACGGGATCCGAGACCCAGTACTTC
TRBJ1-1	.	TRBV19	TRBD1	CASHGQGGTNTEAFF	TGTGCCAGCCACGGACAGGGTGGTACGAACACTGAAGCTTTCTTT
TRBJ1-2	once	TRBV6-8	.	CASRTSQGYGYTF	TGTGCCAGCAGAACTTCACAGGGATACGGCTACACCTTC
TRBJ2-1	few	TRBV6-6	.	CASSPGTAHGGEQFF	TGTGCCAGCAGTCCCGGGACGGCGCATGGTGGTGAGCAGTTCTTC
TRBJ1-2	.	TRBV7-6	.	CASSLAGPRFGDGYTF	TGTGCCAGCAGCTTAGCCGGGCCCCGGTTCGGTGATGGCTACACCTTC
TRBJ1-1	.	TRBV4-1	.	CASSSRLGGTEAFF	TGCGCCAGCAGCTCACGGCTGGGGGGAACTGAAGCTTTCTTT
TRBJ2-7	.	TRBV7-2	.	CASSFGISYEQYF	TGTGCCAGCAGCTTCGGGATTTCCTACGAGCAGTACTTC
TRBJ2-7	.	TRBV4-2	TRBD1	CASSQDGTGGNEQYF	TGTGCCAGCAGCCAAGACGGGACAGGGGGCAACGAGCAGTACTTC
TRBJ1-4	few	TRBV11-3	TRBD1	CASSGGQGAEKLFF	TGTGCCAGCAGCGGTGGACAGGGGGCTGAAAAACTGTTTTTT
TRBJ1-4	.	TRBV12-3/TRBV12-4	TRBD1	CASSRPPGQGYEKLFF	TGTGCCAGCAGCCGCCCCCCGGGACAGGGCTATGAAAAACTGTTTTTT
TRBJ1-6	.	TRBV28	TRBD1	CASSFPDRRGSPLHF	TGTGCCAGCAGTTTCCCGGACAGGAGAGGTTCACCCCTCCACTTT
TRBJ1-1	.	TRBV6-2/TRBV6-3	.	CASGKAGGTEAFF	TGTGCCAGCGGAAAGGCGGGAGGTACTGAAGCTTTCTTT
TRBJ2-7	.	TRBV6-2/TRBV6-3	.	CASSYEQYF	TGTGCCAGCAGTTACGAGCAGTACTTC
TRBJ2-7	few	TRBV4-1	.	CASSQGPRMRNEQYF	TGCGCCAGCAGCCAAGGTCCCCGTATGAGGAACGAGCAGTACTTC
TRBJ2-2	.	TRBV20-1	TRBD1	CSARPGQINTGELFF	TGCAGTGCTAGACCGGGACAGATAAACACCGGGGAGCTGTTTTTT
TRBJ2-1	.	TRBV20-1	TRBD2	CSARTLAGGSSYNEQFF	TGCAGTGCTAGAACACTAGCGGGGGGCAGCTCCTACAATGAGCAGTTCTTC
TRBJ2-7	.	TRBV19	.	CASSISLGSEQYF	TGTGCCAGTAGTATTTCACTAGGGAGCGAGCAGTACTTC
TRBJ1-2	.	TRBV27	.	CASSPHGAVYGYTF	TGTGCCAGCAGTCCTCACGGAGCTGTCTATGGCTACACCTTC
TRBJ2-3	many	TRBV7-2	.	CASSSRGDTQYF	TGTGCCAGCAGCTCTAGGGGGGATACGCAGTATTTT
TRBJ2-7	many	TRBV11-3	.	CASSAGSSSYEQYF	TGTGCCAGCAGCGCAGGGTCGAGCTCCTACGAGCAGTACTTC
TRBJ2-2	once	TRBV28	.	CASRLSVGSGELFF	TGTGCCAGCAGACTATCAGTAGGGAGCGGGGAGCTGTTTTTT
TRBJ1-1	many	TRBV7-2	.	CASSLAWQGPTEAFF	TGTGCCAGCAGCTTAGCTTGGCAGGGGCCCACTGAAGCTTTCTTT
TRBJ1-5	.	TRBV11-2	TRBD1	CASSRGTGLNQPQHF	TGTGCCAGCAGCCGGGGGACAGGGCTCAATCAGCCCCAGCATTTT
TRBJ2-5	.	TRBV3-1	TRBD2	CASSRPGLAVPRETQYF	TGTGCCAGCAGCCGACCGGGACTAGCCGTGCCACGAGAGACCCAGTACTTC
TRBJ2-7	.	TRBV29-1	TRBD2	CSATRGGYEQYF	TGCAGCGCGACCCGGGGGGGGTACGAGCAGTACTTC